These 7 T cell receptor beta chains originate from one sample sequenced in a study of shared clonotypes between healthy human individuals (dated by TCRdb to 2018 to 2021). The method behind the library was the immunoSEQ multiplex PCR assay. The source is immuneACCESS, and TCRdb retained only in-frame sequences with V and J called. Part of the clones is not carried over; for the studies checked, unresolved V genes explain less than half of this, and the remainder is unexplained. Within this sample are roughly 2 million clones, with about 95% of them counted one time only. The ten largest clones represent more than 0.1% of the sample. Source material: naive CD4+ T cells sorted from blood. The cell subset or site label of this sample denotes: CD45RA+ positively selected. These receptors all come from a man aged 18 to 30 in good health.

J is TRBJ2-1 and V is TRBV7-9; D not certain. Germline CDR1 and CDR2: SEHNR and FQNEAQ (reference sequence). The length of the CDR3 is 14 residues. The V end lost 6 bases, the J end lost 10 bases, and 19 bases lay between the germline ends. The CDR3 nucleotides are TGTGCCAGCAGTCCTGCCCCCAGCTTCAGCGAGCAGTTCTTC. It encodes CASSPAPSFSEQFF.

The J gene is TRBJ1-4, the V gene TRBV5-1; D call uncertain. The CDR3 extends over 14 amino acids. CDR1 and CDR2 from the germline V gene are SGHRS and YFSETQ. V lost 6 bases and J lost 8, with 17 bases in between. The CDR3, as DNA: TGCGCCAGCATGATTGAGCACCGGGCAGAAAAACTGTTTTTT. As protein: CASMIEHRAEKLFF.

The chain joins TRBV18 to TRBJ1-1; D is possibly TRBD1 (6 bases). The length of the CDR3 is 14 residues. With 5 bases removed from V and 10 bases from J, the gap between germline ends came to 20 bases. Germline V CDR1 and CDR2: KGHSH, LQKENI. The CDR3 DNA is TGTGCCAGCTCATCAACTGAGACCCAGGGGTTAGCTTTCTTT. This codes for CASSSTETQGLAFF.

A remark on this clone: At one end, the junction sequence differs from germline, possibly due to a read error. V and J are TRBV6-6 and TRBJ1-2; 8 nucleotides match TRBD1. From germline, CDR1 is MNHNY and CDR2 SVGAGI (reference sequence). The CDR3 covers 13 residues. CDR3 DNA: TGTGCCAGCAGTGACTCAGGGGGCCGTGGCTACACCTTC. Its protein is CASSDSGGRGYTF.

Remarks on this clone: Other DNA variants within this sample encode the same CDR3. This chain links TRBV13 with TRBJ1-2; no reliable D call. V shed 5 bases and J shed 3 bases, with 4 bases lying between them. CDR1 is PRHDT, CDR2 FYEKMQ, per germline (reference sequence). The CDR3 contains 11 residues. CDR3 protein: CASSRDYGYTF. The CDR3 DNA reads as TGTGCCAGCAGCCGGGACTATGGCTACACCTTC.

This chain connects TRBV7-2 to TRBJ1-4; D may be TRBD1 (5 bases). This CDR3 is built from 15 residues. V was trimmed by 5 bases and J by 8 bases, leaving 18 bases between them. Germline-derived CDR1 and CDR2 are SGHTA and FQGNSA. The CDR3 spells CASSLKTMGPEKLFF. CDR3 bases: TGTGCCAGCAGCCTCAAGACAATGGGGCCCGAAAAACTGTTTTTT.

The rearrangement links TRBV18 to TRBJ2-7, with 9 bases matching TRBD1. The V gene's germline CDR1 is KGHSH and CDR2 LQKENI. CDR3 length: 15 amino acids. Unmatched junction bases numbered 6, after V lost 3 bases and J lost 3 bases. The CDR3 spells CASSPSGTGLYEQYF. The DNA for the CDR3 is TGTGCCAGCTCACCTTCTGGGACAGGGCTCTACGAGCAGTACTTC. Drawing the rest from reference TRBV18 and TRBJ2-7, the complete variable domain is NAGVMQNPRHLVRRRGQEARLRCSPMKGHSHVYWYRQLPEEGLKFMVYLQKENIIDESGMPKERFSAEFPKEGPSILRIQQVVRGDSAAYFCASSPSGTGLYEQYFGPGTRLTVT.